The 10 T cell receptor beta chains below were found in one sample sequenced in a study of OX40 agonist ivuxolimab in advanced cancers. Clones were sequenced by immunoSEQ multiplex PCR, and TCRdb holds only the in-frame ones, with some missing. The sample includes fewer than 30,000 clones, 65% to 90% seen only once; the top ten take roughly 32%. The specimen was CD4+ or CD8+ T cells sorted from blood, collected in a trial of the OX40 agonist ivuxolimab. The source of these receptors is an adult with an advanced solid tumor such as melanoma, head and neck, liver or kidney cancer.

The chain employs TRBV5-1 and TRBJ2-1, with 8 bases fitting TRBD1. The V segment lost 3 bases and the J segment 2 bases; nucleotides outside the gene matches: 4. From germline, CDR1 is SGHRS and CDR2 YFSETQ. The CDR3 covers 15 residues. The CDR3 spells CASSSGQAAYNEQFF. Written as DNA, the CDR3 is TGCGCCAGCAGCTCGGGACAGGCCGCCTACAATGAGCAGTTCTTC.

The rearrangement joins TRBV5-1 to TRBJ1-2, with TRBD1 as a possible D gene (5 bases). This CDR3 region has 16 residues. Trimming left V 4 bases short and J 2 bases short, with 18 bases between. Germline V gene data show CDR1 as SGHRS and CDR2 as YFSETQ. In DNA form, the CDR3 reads TGCGCCAGCAGCCCGGGGAGGGGCGATTTGAACTATGGCTACACCTTC. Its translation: CASSPGRGDLNYGYTF.

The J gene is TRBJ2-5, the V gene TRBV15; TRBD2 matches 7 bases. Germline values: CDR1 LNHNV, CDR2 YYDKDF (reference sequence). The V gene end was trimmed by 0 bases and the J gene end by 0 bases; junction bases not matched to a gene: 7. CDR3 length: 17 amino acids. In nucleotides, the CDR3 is TGTGCCACCAGCAGAGACGCTAGCGGAGCGTACCAAGAGACCCAGTACTTC. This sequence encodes CATSRDASGAYQETQYF.

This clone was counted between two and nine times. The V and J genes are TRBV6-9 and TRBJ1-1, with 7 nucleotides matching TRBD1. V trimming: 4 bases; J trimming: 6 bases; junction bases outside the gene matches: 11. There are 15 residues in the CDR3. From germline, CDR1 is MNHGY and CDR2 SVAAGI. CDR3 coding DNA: TGTGCCAGCAGTTTACAGCCAGGGGGGATCCCTGAAGCTTTCTTT. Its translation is CASSLQPGGIPEAFF.

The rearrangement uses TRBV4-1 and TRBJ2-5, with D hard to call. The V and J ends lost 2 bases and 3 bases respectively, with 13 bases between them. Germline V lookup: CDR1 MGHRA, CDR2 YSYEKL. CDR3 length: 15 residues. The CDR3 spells CASSQIWAGEETQYF. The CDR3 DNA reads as TGCGCCAGCAGCCAAATTTGGGCCGGAGAAGAGACCCAGTACTTC.

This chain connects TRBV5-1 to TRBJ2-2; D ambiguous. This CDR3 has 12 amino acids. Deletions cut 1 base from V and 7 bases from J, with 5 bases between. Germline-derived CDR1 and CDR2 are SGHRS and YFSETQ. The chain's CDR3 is CASSLLGGELFF. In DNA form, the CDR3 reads TGCGCCAGCAGCTTGTTGGGCGGGGAGCTGTTTTTT. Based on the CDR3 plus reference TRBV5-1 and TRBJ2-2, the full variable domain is KAGVTQTPRYLIKTRGQQVTLSCSPISGHRSVSWYQQTPGQGLQFLFEYFSETQRNKGNFPGRFSGRQFSNSRSEMNVSTLELGDSALYLCASSLLGGELFFGEGSRLTVL.

The chain's CDR3 is CASSARGLGYGYTF. Here the CDR3 DNA reads TGTGCCAGCAGCGCCCGGGGGCTAGGCTATGGCTACACCTTC. The chain links TRBV27 to TRBJ1-2; a weak D match, TRBD1 (6 bases). CDR1 and CDR2 from the germline V gene are MNHEY and SMNVEV (reference sequence). V gave up 6 bases and J gave up 4 bases, with 15 bases separating them. CDR3 length: 14 residues.

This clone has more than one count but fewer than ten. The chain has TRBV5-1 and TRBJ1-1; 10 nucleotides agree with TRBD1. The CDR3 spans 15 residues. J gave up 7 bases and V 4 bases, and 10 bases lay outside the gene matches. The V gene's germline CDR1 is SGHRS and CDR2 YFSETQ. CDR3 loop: CASSMEGQGIGEAFF. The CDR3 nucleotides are TGCGCCAGCAGCATGGAGGGACAGGGGATCGGTGAAGCTTTCTTT.

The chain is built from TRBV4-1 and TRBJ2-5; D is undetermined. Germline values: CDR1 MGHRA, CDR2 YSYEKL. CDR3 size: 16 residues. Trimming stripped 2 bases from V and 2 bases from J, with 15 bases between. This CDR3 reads CASSQKLMTEQETQYF. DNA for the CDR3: TGCGCCAGCAGCCAAAAGCTTATGACGGAGCAAGAGACCCAGTACTTC.

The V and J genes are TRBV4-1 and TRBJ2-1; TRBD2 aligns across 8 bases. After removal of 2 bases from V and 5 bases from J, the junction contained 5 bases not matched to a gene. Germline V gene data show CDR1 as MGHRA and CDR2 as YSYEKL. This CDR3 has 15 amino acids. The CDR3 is CASSQMREANNEQFF. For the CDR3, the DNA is TGCGCCAGCAGCCAAATGCGGGAGGCTAACAATGAGCAGTTCTTC.